Each of the 14 T cell receptor beta chains below was sequenced from the same sample in a study of blood T cell repertoires in COVID-19. Sequencing was performed with immunoSEQ multiplex PCR; in TCRdb, only in-frame clones are kept and a portion is missing. This sample has approximately 380,000 clones, with roughly 92% found just once. Sequenced input: PBMCs or T cells enriched from blood (not recorded which). The origin of the receptors is a middle-aged woman who had been exposed to COVID-19.

V is TRBV30 and J is TRBJ1-2, with 7 nucleotides matching TRBD1. Germline trimming cut 5 bases from V and 4 bases from J; bases unmatched to any gene: 4. The CDR3 sequence is 12 residues long. Germline V gene lookup returns CDR1 GTSNPN and CDR2 SVGIG (reference sequence). CDR3 in DNA: TGTGCCTGGTCGGGACAGAGCTATGGCTACACCTTC. As protein: CAWSGQSYGYTF. The variable domain in full, with the rest retrieved from reference TRBV30 and TRBJ1-2, is SQTIHQWPATLVQPVGSPLSLECTVEGTSNPNLYWYRQAAGRGLQLLFYSVGIGQISSEVPQNLSASRPQDRQFILSSKKLLLSDSGFYLCAWSGQSYGYTFGSGTRLTVV.

This chain connects TRBV3-1 (or the pseudogene TRBV3-2) to TRBJ1-2; no clear D. CDR3 length equals 11 residues. Deletions cut 5 bases from V and 4 bases from J, with 5 bases between. Per germline, CDR1 LGHDT and CDR2 YNNKEL (reference sequence). The CDR3 sequence: CASSSSYGYTF. The CDR3 DNA reads TGTGCCAGCAGCTCCAGCTATGGCTACACCTTC.

The rearrangement links TRBV7-2 to TRBJ1-1; the D gene is possibly TRBD1 (5 bases). The CDR3 totals 14 residues. CDR1 is SGHTA and CDR2 is FQGNSA in the germline V gene. The V end lost 5 bases, the J end lost 5 bases, and 15 bases lay between the germline ends. CDR3 sequence: CASSPGGWQTEAFF. CDR3 nucleotides: TGTGCCAGCAGCCCGGGGGGGTGGCAGACTGAAGCTTTCTTT.

The chain joins TRBV11-3 to TRBJ1-1; D is unresolved. The CDR3 spans 15 residues. Germline CDR1 SGHNT, CDR2 YENEEA. V was trimmed by 0 bases and J by 1 base, leaving 9 bases between them. As DNA, the CDR3 is TGTGCCAGCAGCTTAGATAGCTCGACGAACACTGAAGCTTTCTTT. It is translated as CASSLDSSTNTEAFF.

This rearrangement joins TRBV7-6 to TRBJ1-1; maybe TRBD1 (5 bases). Trimming took off 5 bases at V and 1 base at J, with 11 bases between the two ends. CDR1 is SGHVS and CDR2 is FNYEAQ in the germline V gene. The CDR3 loop spans 14 amino acids. CDR3 in amino acids: CASSPGLRNTEAFF. CDR3 DNA sequence: TGTGCCAGCAGCCCGGGACTCCGGAACACTGAAGCTTTCTTT. Complete variable domain (other parts from reference TRBV7-6 and TRBJ1-1): GAGVSQSPRYKVTKRGQDVALRCDPISGHVSLYWYRQALGQGPEFLTYFNYEAQQDKSGLPNDRFSAERPEGSISTLTIQRTEQRDSAMYRCASSPGLRNTEAFFGQGTRLTVV.

The V gene is TRBV5-1, the J gene TRBJ2-7; 7 bases match TRBD1. The junction had 3 bases not matched to a gene; V was cut back by 0 bases and J by 3 bases. Per the germline V gene, CDR1 is SGHRS and CDR2 is YFSETQ. The CDR3 has 14 residues. The CDR3 DNA follows: TGCGCCAGCAGCTTGGGGGACAGAATCTACGAGCAGTACTTC. Its translation: CASSLGDRIYEQYF.

The chain employs TRBV10-1 and TRBJ2-1, with 9 bases that match TRBD2. The CDR3 is 16 amino acids. The V segment lost 3 bases and the J segment 4 bases; nucleotides outside the gene matches: 7. Germline V gene data show CDR1 as WNHNN and CDR2 as SYGVQD (reference sequence). The CDR3 here is CASSDQAGGSYNEQFF. In DNA form, the CDR3 reads TGCGCCAGCAGTGACCAAGCGGGAGGTTCTTACAATGAGCAGTTCTTC.

The chain links TRBV30 to TRBJ2-3, with no clear D. Germline CDR1 and CDR2: GTSNPN and SVGIG (reference sequence). V lost 1 base to trimming and J lost 2 bases, with 7 bases between them. The CDR3 loop spans 13 amino acids. Here the CDR3 reads CAWSGGFTDTQYF. DNA of the CDR3: TGTGCCTGGAGTGGCGGATTCACAGATACGCAGTATTTT.

The chain joins TRBV5-8 to TRBJ1-2, with D unresolved. Germline V gene sequence: CDR1 SGHTS, CDR2 YDEGEE. The CDR3 is made up of 14 amino acids. V gave up 4 bases and J gave up 0 bases, with 10 bases separating them. CDR3 nucleotide sequence: TGTGCCAGCAGCCGTGTACTCTCTAACTATGGCTACACCTTC. It is translated as CASSRVLSNYGYTF.

In regard to this clone: Other DNA sequences within the sample encode an identical CDR3. The genes are TRBV9 and TRBJ1-2; D is ambiguous. The CDR3 loop spans 13 amino acids. V was pared by 0 bases and J by 3 bases, with 6 bases between. Germline assignment: CDR1 SGDLS and CDR2 YYNGEE. The chain's CDR3 is CASSVGGDYGYTF. CDR3 bases: TGTGCCAGCAGCGTAGGAGGAGACTATGGCTACACCTTC. Full variable domain (outside the CDR3, taken from reference TRBV9 and TRBJ1-2): DSGVTQTPKHLITATGQRVTLRCSPRSGDLSVYWYQQSLDQGLQFLIQYYNGEERAKGNILERFSAQQFPDLHSELNLSSLELGDSALYFCASSVGGDYGYTFGSGTRLTVV.

The rearrangement joins TRBV6-5 to TRBJ1-5, with 9 positions matching TRBD1. The CDR3 is 15 residues long. Germline trimming cut 5 bases from V and 5 bases from J; bases unmatched to any gene: 7. The germline V gene encodes CDR1 MNHEY and CDR2 SVGAGI. CDR3 in amino acids: CASSLGTGNYQPQHF. Written as DNA, the CDR3 is TGTGCCAGCAGTCTGGGGACAGGGAATTATCAGCCCCAGCATTTT.

The V call is TRBV10-3, the J call TRBJ2-2; unclear D gene. Trimming removed 4 bases at V and 0 bases at J, with 9 bases between. CDR1 ENHRY and CDR2 SYGVKD come from the germline V gene. CDR3 length: 15 residues. The CDR3 nucleotides are TGTGCCATCAGTGGGCTGGGCGCGAACACCGGGGAGCTGTTTTTT. Amino acid sequence: CAISGLGANTGELFF.

V usage is TRBV18 and J usage is TRBJ1-1; 7 bases fit TRBD1. This CDR3 is built from 15 residues. V dropped 2 bases and J dropped 6; count of bases not matched to a gene: 9. CDR1 is KGHSH and CDR2 is LQKENI in the germline V gene. The CDR3 spells CASSPSGGGSAEAFF. The CDR3 DNA follows: TGTGCCAGCTCACCAAGTGGAGGGGGCTCGGCTGAAGCTTTCTTT.

The chain employs TRBV12-5 and TRBJ1-2, with 9 bases identical to TRBD1. The CDR3 has 11 amino acids. Germline V CDR1 and CDR2: LGHNT, FRNRAP. V trimming: 11 bases; J trimming: 5 bases; junction bases outside the gene matches: 3. The CDR3 DNA reads TGTGCTGGGGGGACAGGGTATGGCTACACCTTC. It codes for CAGGTGYGYTF.